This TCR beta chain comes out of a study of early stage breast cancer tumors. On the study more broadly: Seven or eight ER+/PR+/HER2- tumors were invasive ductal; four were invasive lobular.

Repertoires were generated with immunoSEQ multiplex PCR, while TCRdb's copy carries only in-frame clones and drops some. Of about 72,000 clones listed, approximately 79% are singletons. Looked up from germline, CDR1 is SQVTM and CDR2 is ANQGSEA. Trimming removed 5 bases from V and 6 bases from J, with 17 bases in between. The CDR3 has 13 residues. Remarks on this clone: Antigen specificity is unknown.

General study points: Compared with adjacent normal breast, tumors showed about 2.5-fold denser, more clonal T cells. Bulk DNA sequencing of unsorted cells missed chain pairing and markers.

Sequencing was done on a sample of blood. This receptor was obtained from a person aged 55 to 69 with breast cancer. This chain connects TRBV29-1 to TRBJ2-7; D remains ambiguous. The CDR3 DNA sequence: TGCAGCGTTATTGAGGCCAGCTCGGGCGAGCAGTACTTC. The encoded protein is CSVIEASSGEQYF.